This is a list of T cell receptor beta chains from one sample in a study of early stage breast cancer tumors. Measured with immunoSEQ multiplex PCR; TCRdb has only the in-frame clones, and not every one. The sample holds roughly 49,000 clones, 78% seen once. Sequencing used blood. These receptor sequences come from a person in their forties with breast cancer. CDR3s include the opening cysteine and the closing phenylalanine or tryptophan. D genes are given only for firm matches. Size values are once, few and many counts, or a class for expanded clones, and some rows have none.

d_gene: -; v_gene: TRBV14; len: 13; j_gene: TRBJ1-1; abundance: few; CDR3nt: TGTGCCAGCAGCCAAGGAAGGGGCACTGAAGCTTTCTTT; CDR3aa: CASSQGRGTEAFF
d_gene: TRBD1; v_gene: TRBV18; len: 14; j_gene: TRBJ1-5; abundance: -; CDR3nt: TGTGCCAGCTCAAAGGGGACAGTCAATCAGCCCCAGCATTTT; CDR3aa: CASSKGTVNQPQHF
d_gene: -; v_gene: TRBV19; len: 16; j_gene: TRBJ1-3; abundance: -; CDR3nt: TGTGCCAGTAGTATAGATGGGGGAAGCTCTGGAAACACCATATATTTT; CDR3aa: CASSIDGGSSGNTIYF
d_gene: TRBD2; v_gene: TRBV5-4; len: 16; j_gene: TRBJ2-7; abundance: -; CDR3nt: TGTGCCAGCAGCTTATTTGCTAGCGGGTACTCCTACGAGCAGTACTTC; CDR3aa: CASSLFASGYSYEQYF
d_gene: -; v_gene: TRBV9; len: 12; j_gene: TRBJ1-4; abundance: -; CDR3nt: TGTGCCAGCCAGGGGATAGGTGAAAAACTGTTTTTT; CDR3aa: CASQGIGEKLFF
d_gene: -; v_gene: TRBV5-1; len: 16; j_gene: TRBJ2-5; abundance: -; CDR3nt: TGCGCCAGCAGCTTGTATGCGACACAGGCGGGGGAGACCCAGTACTTC; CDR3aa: CASSLYATQAGETQYF
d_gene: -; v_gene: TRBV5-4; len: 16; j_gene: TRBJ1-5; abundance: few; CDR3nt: TGTGCCGCAATCCGGGGGGTAGAAGGAAGCAATCAGCCCCAGCATTTT; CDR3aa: CAAIRGVEGSNQPQHF
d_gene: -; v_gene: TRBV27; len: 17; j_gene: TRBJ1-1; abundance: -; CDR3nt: TGTGCCAGCAGTTCCCAGGACGGAACTAAGAGGAACACTGAAGCTTTCTTT; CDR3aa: CASSSQDGTKRNTEAFF
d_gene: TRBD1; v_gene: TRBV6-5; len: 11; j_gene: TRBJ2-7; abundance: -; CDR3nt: TGTGCCAGCAGTTACTCGGGGACAGATTACTTC; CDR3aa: CASSYSGTDYF
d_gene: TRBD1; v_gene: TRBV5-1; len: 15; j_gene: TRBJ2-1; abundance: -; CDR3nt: TGCGCCAGCAGCTTGGGACAGGGACCCCACAATGAGCAGTTCTTC; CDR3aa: CASSLGQGPHNEQFF
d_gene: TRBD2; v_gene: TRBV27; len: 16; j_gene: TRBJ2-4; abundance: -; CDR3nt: TGTGCCAGCAGTTTAGGTTTAGCGGGAGGGTTGAACATTCAGTACTTC; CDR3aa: CASSLGLAGGLNIQYF
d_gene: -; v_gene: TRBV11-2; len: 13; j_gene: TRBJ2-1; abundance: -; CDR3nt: TGTGCCAGCAGCTGGAACAGTTACAATGAGCAGTTCTTC; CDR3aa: CASSWNSYNEQFF
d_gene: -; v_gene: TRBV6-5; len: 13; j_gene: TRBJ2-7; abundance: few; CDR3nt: TGTGCCAGCAGTTACTTAGTCGACTACGAGCAGTACTTC; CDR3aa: CASSYLVDYEQYF
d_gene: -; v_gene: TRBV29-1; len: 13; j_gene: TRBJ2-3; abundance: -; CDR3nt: TGCAGCTCCCCAGGCCTCGGCACAGATACGCAGTATTTT; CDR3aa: CSSPGLGTDTQYF
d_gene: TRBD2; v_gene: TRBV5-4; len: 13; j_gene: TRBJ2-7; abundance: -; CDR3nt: TGTGCCAGCAGCCCCGGGACTAGGTCCGAGCAGTACTTC; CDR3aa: CASSPGTRSEQYF
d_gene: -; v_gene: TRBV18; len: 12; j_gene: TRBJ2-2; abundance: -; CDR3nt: TGTGCCAGCTCACCAGACACCGGGGAGCTGTTTTTT; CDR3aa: CASSPDTGELFF
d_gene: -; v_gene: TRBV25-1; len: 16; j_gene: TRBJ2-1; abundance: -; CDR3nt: TGTGCCAGCAGTAAACAGGGCTGGTTCTCCTACAATGAGCAGTTCTTC; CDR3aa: CASSKQGWFSYNEQFF
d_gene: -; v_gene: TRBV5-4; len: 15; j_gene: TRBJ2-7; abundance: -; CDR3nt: TGTGCCAGCAGCCCCGTGGTGGGACGAACCTACGAGCAGTACTTC; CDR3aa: CASSPVVGRTYEQYF
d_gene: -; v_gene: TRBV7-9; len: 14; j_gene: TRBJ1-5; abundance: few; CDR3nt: TGTGCCAGCAGAATAGGGGTAGGCAATCAGCCCCAGCATTTT; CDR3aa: CASRIGVGNQPQHF
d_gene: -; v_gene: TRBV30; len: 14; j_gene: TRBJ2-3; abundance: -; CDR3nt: TGTGCCTGGAGTAGGCTAGCTGGCGCAGATACGCAGTATTTT; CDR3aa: CAWSRLAGADTQYF
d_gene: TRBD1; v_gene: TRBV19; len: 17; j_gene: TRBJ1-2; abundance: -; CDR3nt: TGTGCCAGTAGTTTCGACAGGGGGTCCTCCCGATCCAATGGCTACACCTTC; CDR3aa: CASSFDRGSSRSNGYTF
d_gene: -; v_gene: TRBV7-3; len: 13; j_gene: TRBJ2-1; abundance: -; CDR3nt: TGTGCCAGCAGCTTATCGGCGAACAATGAGCAGTTCTTC; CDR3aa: CASSLSANNEQFF
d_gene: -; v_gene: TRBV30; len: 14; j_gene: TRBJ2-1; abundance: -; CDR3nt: TGTGCCTGGAGTGTGATGGGTTCTAGTTATGAGCAGTTCTTC; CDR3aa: CAWSVMGSSYEQFF
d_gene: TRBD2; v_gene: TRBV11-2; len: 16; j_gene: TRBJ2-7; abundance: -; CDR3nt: TGTGCCAGCAGCCCCTGGGGACTAGCGTTGAACTACGAGCAGTACTTC; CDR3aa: CASSPWGLALNYEQYF
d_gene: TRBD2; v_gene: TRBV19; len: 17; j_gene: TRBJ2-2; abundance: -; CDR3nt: TGTGCCAGTAAGGTTTTTTCGACTAGCGGGAGGTCCGGGGAGCTGTTTTTT; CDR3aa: CASKVFSTSGRSGELFF
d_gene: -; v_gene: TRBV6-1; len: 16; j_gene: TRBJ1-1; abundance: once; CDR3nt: TGTGCCAGCAGTGAAGGATTTGGAGGGATGGGTACTGAAGCTTTCTTT; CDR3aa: CASSEGFGGMGTEAFF
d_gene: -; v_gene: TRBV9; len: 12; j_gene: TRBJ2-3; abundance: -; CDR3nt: TGTGCCAGCAGCCCAACGTCAGATACGCAGTATTTT; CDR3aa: CASSPTSDTQYF
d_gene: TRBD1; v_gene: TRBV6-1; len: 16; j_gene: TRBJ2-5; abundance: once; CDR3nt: TGTGCCAGCAGTGAATTTGGGACAGGGGGCTCAGAGACCCAGTACTTC; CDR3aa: CASSEFGTGGSETQYF
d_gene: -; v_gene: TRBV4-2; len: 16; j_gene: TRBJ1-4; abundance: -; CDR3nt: TGTGCCAGCAGCCAAGAAGGGTCCGCCGTTAATGAAAAACTGTTTTTT; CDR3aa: CASSQEGSAVNEKLFF
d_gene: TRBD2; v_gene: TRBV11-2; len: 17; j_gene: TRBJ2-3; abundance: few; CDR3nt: TGTGCCAGCAGCTTAACCTCGGCTAGCGGTAACACAGATACGCAGTATTTT; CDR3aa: CASSLTSASGNTDTQYF
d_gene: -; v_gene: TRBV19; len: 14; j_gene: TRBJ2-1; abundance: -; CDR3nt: TGTGCCAGTATGCCAGGGCCGGTGGTCAATGAGCAGTTCTTC; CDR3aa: CASMPGPVVNEQFF
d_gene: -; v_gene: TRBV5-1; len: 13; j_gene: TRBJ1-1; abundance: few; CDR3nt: TGCGCCAGCAGCTTGGCGGTGAACACTGAAGCTTTCTTT; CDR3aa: CASSLAVNTEAFF